Each of the 25 T cell receptor beta chains below was sequenced from the same sample in a study of blood T cell repertoires in COVID-19. Using immunoSEQ multiplex PCR, the repertoire was profiled, and TCRdb retains in-frame clones only, with some absent. The table has 390,000 or so clones, 75% to 90% seen once. Sequencing was done on a sample of peripheral blood. The receptors stem from a woman aged 30 to 39 with active or convalescent COVID-19.

This chain joins TRBV9 and TRBJ2-7; a weak D match, TRBD2 (5 bases). The CDR3 is 14 amino acids. Trimming stripped 0 bases from V and 3 bases from J, with 10 bases between. Germline V gene lookup returns CDR1 SGDLS and CDR2 YYNGEE. CDR3 amino acids: CASSVEVGSYEQYF. The CDR3 DNA is TGTGCCAGCAGCGTAGAGGTAGGGAGCTACGAGCAGTACTTC.

V and J are TRBV5-1 and TRBJ1-5; tentative D call: TRBD1 (6 bases). CDR1 and CDR2 (germline): SGHRS, YFSETQ. This CDR3 has 16 amino acids. V lost 3 bases and J 3 bases, leaving 16 bases between the germline ends. CDR3 coding DNA: TGCGCCAGCAGCTCGGGGGGGGCAGGAGTCAATCAGCCCCAGCATTTT. Protein product: CASSSGGAGVNQPQHF.

The chain is built from TRBV7-2 and TRBJ2-1; 9 nucleotides line up with TRBD1. Germline V gives CDR1 SGHTA, CDR2 FQGNSA. After removal of 7 bases from V and 3 bases from J, the junction contained 7 bases not matched to a gene. The CDR3 extends over 15 amino acids. DNA for the CDR3: TGTGCCAGCATTCGAAGGACAGGGGTCTACAATGAGCAGTTCTTC. Residues: CASIRRTGVYNEQFF. The entire variable domain, with the rest obtained from reference TRBV7-2 and TRBJ2-1, is as follows: GAGVSQSPSNKVTEKGKDVELRCDPISGHTALYWYRQSLGQGLEFLIYFQGNSAPDKSGLPSDRFSAERTGGSVSTLTIQRTQQEDSAVYLCASIRRTGVYNEQFFGPGTRLTVL.

V gene TRBV6-5 combines with J gene TRBJ1-1, with D uncertain. Germline V lookup: CDR1 MNHEY, CDR2 SVGAGI. The ends were cut back, 4 bases at V and 0 bases at J, with 9 bases in the middle. The CDR3 loop spans 14 amino acids. The CDR3 DNA is TGTGCCAGCAGTTCCCCCGGGGTGAACACTGAAGCTTTCTTT. It encodes CASSSPGVNTEAFF.

V and J are TRBV12-3 or TRBV12-4 and TRBJ2-4; TRBD2 matches at 10 bases. V dropped 6 bases and J dropped 12; count of bases not matched to a gene: 8. The CDR3 loop spans 13 amino acids. The CDR3 coding sequence is TGTGCCAGCAGACCTAGCGGGGGCTATTCTCAGTACTTC. Amino acid sequence: CASRPSGGYSQYF.

V usage is TRBV6-6 and J usage is TRBJ2-3; TRBD2 matches at 7 bases. V was pared by 3 bases and J by 6 bases, with 6 bases of the junction left unmatched. Looked up from germline, CDR1 is MNHNY and CDR2 is SVGAGI (reference sequence). The CDR3 has 14 residues. The CDR3 protein is CASSYETSSDTQYF. CDR3 bases: TGTGCCAGCAGTTATGAGACTAGCTCTGATACGCAGTATTTT.

This chain links TRBV5-5 with TRBJ1-2, with D hard to call. CDR1 is SGHKS, CDR2 YYEKEE, per germline (reference sequence). CDR3 length: 16 residues. The V end was cut by 1 base, the J end by 2 bases, with 15 bases between. DNA of the CDR3: TGTGCCAGCAGCTTGTGGCGGCCCCCTCCAAACTATGGCTACACCTTC. This translates into CASSLWRPPPNYGYTF.

The J gene is TRBJ1-2, the V gene TRBV5-8; no definite D call. Germline lookup yields CDR1 SGHTS and CDR2 YDEGEE. Trimming pared 4 bases from V and 5 bases from J, leaving 9 bases between. The length of the CDR3 is 12 residues. In DNA, the CDR3 is TGTGCCAGCAGCCTCGACGGGTATGGCTACACCTTC. Its protein product is CASSLDGYGYTF.

This clone was observed a handful of times. The chain joins TRBV4-1 to TRBJ2-7, with 9 bases lining up with TRBD2. The CDR3 spans 14 residues. V shed 3 bases and J 3 bases; nucleotides not matched to a gene: 3. CDR1 MGHRA and CDR2 YSYEKL come from the germline V gene. CDR3 nucleotide sequence: TGCGCCAGCAGCCAGGGTAGCGGGAGCTACGAGCAGTACTTC. This gives the protein CASSQGSGSYEQYF.

CDR3 sequence (DNA): TGTGCCAGCAGCGCCGGGTCCGGGACAGGGATTTACTATGGCTACACCTTC. This translates into CASSAGSGTGIYYGYTF. The chain is built from TRBV9 and TRBJ1-2, with 9 bases aligning to TRBD1. Per the germline V gene, CDR1 is SGDLS and CDR2 is YYNGEE. The CDR3 runs to 17 residues. V trimming: 3 bases; J trimming: 3 bases; junction bases outside the gene matches: 12.

The rearrangement joins TRBV7-6 to TRBJ2-3; 7 bases are shared with TRBD1. J lost 3 bases, V lost 3 bases, and 12 bases had no gene match. The germline CDR1 and CDR2 sequences are SGHVS and FNYEAQ. This CDR3 is built from 17 residues. The CDR3 bases are TGTGCCAGCAGCTTGACCCATCCGGGACAGAGGACAGATACGCAGTATTTT. Translated: CASSLTHPGQRTDTQYF.

The rearrangement joins TRBV25-1 to TRBJ2-2; tentatively, D is TRBD2 (5 bases). CDR3 length: 13 residues. Germline assignment: CDR1 MGHDK and CDR2 SYGVNS. Trimming took off 10 bases at V and 0 bases at J, with 9 bases between the two ends. The CDR3 coding sequence is TGTGCCACCACCGGGACGAACACCGGGGAGCTGTTTTTT. Its protein product is CATTGTNTGELFF.

This sequence joins TRBV27 and TRBJ2-5, with TRBD1 matching 9 bases. This CDR3 has 15 residues. The trim removed 6 bases at V and 4 bases at J, leaving 9 bases unmatched. From germline, CDR1 is MNHEY and CDR2 SMNVEV (reference sequence). The CDR3 DNA reads as TGTGCCAGCAGAGAGGACACAGGGGGCCGAGAGACCCAGTACTTC. It encodes CASREDTGGRETQYF.

The genes are TRBV18 and TRBJ1-5, with D possibly TRBD1 on 6 matching bases. Trimming took 1 base from V and 7 from J, leaving 17 bases between them. This CDR3 has 16 amino acids. CDR1 and CDR2 from the germline V gene are KGHSH and LQKENI. CDR3: CASSPLPGQGLQPQHF. CDR3 DNA: TGTGCCAGCTCACCACTTCCAGGGCAGGGGTTGCAGCCCCAGCATTTT.

CDR3 bases: TGCGCCAGCAGCTTATTATATAGTAGAGGAGGACGCAATGAGCAGTTCTTC. Protein product: CASSLLYSRGGRNEQFF. The chain carries TRBV5-1 and TRBJ2-1, with D tentatively TRBD2 (5 bases). Germline-derived CDR1 and CDR2 are SGHRS and YFSETQ. Trimming took off 2 bases at V and 6 bases at J, with 21 bases between the two ends. The CDR3 is made up of 17 amino acids.

The CDR3 loop is CASSTDRDGANVLTF. For the CDR3, the DNA is TGTGCCAGCAGCACCGACAGGGACGGGGCCAACGTCCTGACTTTC. The rearrangement links TRBV2 to TRBJ2-6; 7 nucleotides line up with TRBD1. Germline CDR1 reads SNHLY; CDR2 reads FYNNEI. V lost 6 bases and J lost 4; bases outside the gene matches: 6. The CDR3 loop spans 15 amino acids.

The chain has TRBV9 and TRBJ2-2, with 9 bases matching TRBD1. The CDR3 consists of 16 residues. The V gene end was trimmed by 3 bases and the J gene end by 4 bases; junction bases not matched to a gene: 7. Germline V gives CDR1 SGDLS, CDR2 YYNGEE. In nucleotides, the CDR3 is TGTGCCAGCAGCGCCGGGACAGGGTATGGCACCGGGGAGCTGTTTTTT. Its translation: CASSAGTGYGTGELFF.

The chain combines TRBV6-5 with TRBJ2-7; 7 positions match TRBD1. The germline V gene has CDR1 MNHEY and CDR2 SVGAGI. The J segment lost 4 bases and the V segment lost 3 bases, leaving 9 bases of the junction unmatched. CDR3 length: 15 amino acids. The CDR3 loop is CASSYPRQGTYEQYF. CDR3 DNA: TGTGCCAGCAGTTATCCACGACAGGGAACGTACGAGCAGTACTTC.

CDR3 nucleotide sequence: TGTGCCAGCTCGCCGGACAGGGTTGAAAAACTGTTTTTT. Its translation: CASSPDRVEKLFF. The chain employs TRBV18 and TRBJ1-4, with 8 bases matching TRBD1. Per germline, CDR1 KGHSH and CDR2 LQKENI. The trim removed 6 bases at V and 7 bases at J, leaving 4 bases unmatched. The CDR3 is 13 amino acids. Full variable domain (remainder filled in from reference TRBV18 and TRBJ1-4): NAGVMQNPRHLVRRRGQEARLRCSPMKGHSHVYWYRQLPEEGLKFMVYLQKENIIDESGMPKERFSAEFPKEGPSILRIQQVVRGDSAAYFCASSPDRVEKLFFGSGTQLSVL.

The rearrangement links TRBV28 to TRBJ2-4, with 11 nucleotides matching TRBD2. J lost 5 bases, V lost 5 bases, and 5 bases had no gene match. CDR1 MDHEN and CDR2 SYDVKM come from the germline V gene. This CDR3 region has 15 residues. The CDR3 nucleotides are TGTGCCAGCAGTCAAGGACTAGCGGGCCAAAACATTCAGTACTTC. Encoded protein: CASSQGLAGQNIQYF.

The CDR3 nucleotides are TGTGCCAGCATTGAGGGGCCAAACCTCTCCTACGAGCAGTACTTC. Protein: CASIEGPNLSYEQYF. This chain joins TRBV2 and TRBJ2-7; D possibly uses TRBD1 or TRBD2 (5 bases each). The germline V gene encodes CDR1 SNHLY and CDR2 FYNNEI. This CDR3 has 15 amino acids. Trimming stripped 7 bases from V and 0 bases from J, with 16 bases between.

V gene TRBV2 combines with J gene TRBJ2-1, with TRBD1 matching over 9 bases. The CDR3 has 15 residues. J gave up 1 base and V 6 bases, and 4 bases lay outside the gene matches. Germline-derived CDR1 and CDR2 are SNHLY and FYNNEI. In nucleotides, the CDR3 is TGTGCCAGCAGCAGAGGACAGGGGTCCTACAATGAGCAGTTCTTC. Translation gives CASSRGQGSYNEQFF.

This chain links TRBV6-5 with TRBJ1-6; D is unresolved. This CDR3 comprises 13 residues. Germline loops: CDR1 MNHEY, CDR2 SVGAGI. The V end lost 5 bases, the J end lost 8 bases, and 10 bases lay between the germline ends. The CDR3 DNA sequence: TGTGCCAGCAGTCCATCCGCAGATTCACCCCTCCACTTT. Its translation: CASSPSADSPLHF.

The rearrangement uses TRBV3-1 (or the pseudogene TRBV3-2) and TRBJ2-5, with 11 bases fitting TRBD2. CDR1 and CDR2 (germline): LGHDT, YNNKEL (reference sequence). The CDR3 has 16 amino acids. The V and J ends lost 4 bases and 1 base, in that order; junction bases with no gene match: 5. The CDR3 nucleotides are TGTGCCAGCAGCCTGGGACTAGCGGACCCCCAAGAGACCCAGTACTTC. Translation: CASSLGLADPQETQYF.

The chain is built from TRBV7-9 and TRBJ2-5, with 11 bases that match TRBD1. V was clipped by 6 bases and J by 5 bases; unmatched bases: 8. This CDR3 contains 15 residues. Germline V gene lookup returns CDR1 SEHNR and CDR2 FQNEAQ (reference sequence). CDR3 in amino acids: CASSTGQGARETQYF. The CDR3 DNA is TGTGCCAGCAGTACAGGACAGGGGGCTCGGGAGACCCAGTACTTC.